This TCR beta chain was recovered during a study of cytomegalovirus exposure and HLA in healthy donors. General observations from the study: In an earlier analysis, about 87% or about 30%: the productive usage of most TCR beta V segments.

PCR used 60 Vbeta primers and 13 Jbeta primers. TCRdb's table, derived via immunoSEQ multiplex PCR, lists solely in-frame clones and lacks some. The table records 95,000 to 150,000 clones, 65% to 80% of them present only once. This CDR3 is built from 13 residues. CDR1 and CDR2 (germline): SGHTS, YDEGEE. V was pared by 4 bases and J by 5 bases, with 12 bases between. In regard to this clone: Its cognate antigen is unknown.

The TCR originated in a woman aged 40-49 years in good health and CMV-seropositive. This chain joins TRBV5-8 and TRBJ1-2; tentative D call: TRBD1 (6 bases). Sequencing was carried out using PBMCs. The DNA of the CDR3 is TGTGCCAGCAGCCCGGGACATATTTATGGCTACACCTTC. Translating it yields CASSPGHIYGYTF.